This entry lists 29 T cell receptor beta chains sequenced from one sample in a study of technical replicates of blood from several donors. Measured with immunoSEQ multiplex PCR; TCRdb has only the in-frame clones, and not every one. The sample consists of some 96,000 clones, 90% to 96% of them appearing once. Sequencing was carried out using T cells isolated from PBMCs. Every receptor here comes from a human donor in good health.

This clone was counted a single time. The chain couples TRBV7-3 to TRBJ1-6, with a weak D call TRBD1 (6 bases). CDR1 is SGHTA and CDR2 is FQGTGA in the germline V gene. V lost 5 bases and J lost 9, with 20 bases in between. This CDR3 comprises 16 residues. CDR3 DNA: TGTGCCAGCAGCCAGCCAGACAGGAGGTTCAGTTCACCCCTCCACTTT. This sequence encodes CASSQPDRRFSSPLHF.

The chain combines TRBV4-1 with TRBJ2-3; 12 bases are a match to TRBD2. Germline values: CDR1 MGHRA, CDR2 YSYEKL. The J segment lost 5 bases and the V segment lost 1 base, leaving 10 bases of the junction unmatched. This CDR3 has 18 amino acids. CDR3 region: CASSQGPPSGGAGDTQYF. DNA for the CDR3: TGCGCCAGCAGCCAAGGTCCCCCTAGCGGGGGGGCGGGAGATACGCAGTATTTT.

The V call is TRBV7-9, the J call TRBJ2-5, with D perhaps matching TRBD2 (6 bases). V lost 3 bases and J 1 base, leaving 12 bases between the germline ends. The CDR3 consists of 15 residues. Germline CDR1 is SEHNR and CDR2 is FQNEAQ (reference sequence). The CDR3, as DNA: TGTGCCAGCAGCTTCGGCGGGGCGGTCCAAGAGACCCAGTACTTC. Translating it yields CASSFGGAVQETQYF.

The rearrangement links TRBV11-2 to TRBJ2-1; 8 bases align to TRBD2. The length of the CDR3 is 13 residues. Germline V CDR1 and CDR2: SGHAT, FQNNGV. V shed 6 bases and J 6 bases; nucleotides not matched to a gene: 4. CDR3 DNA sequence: TGTGCCAGCAGGACGGGAGGGGCCAATGAGCAGTTCTTC. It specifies CASRTGGANEQFF.

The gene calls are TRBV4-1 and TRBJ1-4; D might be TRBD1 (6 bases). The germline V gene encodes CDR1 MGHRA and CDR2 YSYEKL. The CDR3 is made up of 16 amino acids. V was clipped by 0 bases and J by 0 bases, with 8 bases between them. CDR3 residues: CASSQEQGATNEKLFF. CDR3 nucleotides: TGCGCCAGCAGCCAAGAACAGGGTGCAACTAATGAAAAACTGTTTTTT.

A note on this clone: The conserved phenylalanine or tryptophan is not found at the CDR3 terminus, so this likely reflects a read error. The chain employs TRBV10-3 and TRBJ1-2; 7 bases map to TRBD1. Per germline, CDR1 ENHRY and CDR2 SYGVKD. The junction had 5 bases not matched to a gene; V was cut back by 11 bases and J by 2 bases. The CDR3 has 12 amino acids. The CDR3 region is CALGQENYGYTV. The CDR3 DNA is TGTGCCCTAGGACAGGAAAACTATGGCTACACCGTC.

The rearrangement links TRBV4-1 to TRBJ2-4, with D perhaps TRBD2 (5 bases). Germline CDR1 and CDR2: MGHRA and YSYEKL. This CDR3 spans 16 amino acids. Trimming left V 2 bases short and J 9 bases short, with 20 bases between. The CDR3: CASSQHSRWGSGIQYF. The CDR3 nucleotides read TGCGCCAGCAGCCAACATTCGAGGTGGGGAAGCGGCATTCAGTACTTC.

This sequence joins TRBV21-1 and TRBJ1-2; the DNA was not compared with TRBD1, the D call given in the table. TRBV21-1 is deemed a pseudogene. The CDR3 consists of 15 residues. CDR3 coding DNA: TGTGCCAGCAGCAAACTTTTGGGACAGGGGGATGGCTACACCTTC. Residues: CASSKLLGQGDGYTF.

The CDR3 DNA sequence: TGTGCCAGCAGCCAGGAACTAGTTATAGACGAGCAGTACTTC. It codes for CASSQELVIDEQYF. This chain connects TRBV14 to TRBJ2-7, with D maybe TRBD2 (5 bases). In germline, CDR1 is SGHDN, CDR2 FVKESK. V was shortened by 3 bases and J by 5 bases, with 14 bases between the two germline ends. The CDR3 runs 14 residues.

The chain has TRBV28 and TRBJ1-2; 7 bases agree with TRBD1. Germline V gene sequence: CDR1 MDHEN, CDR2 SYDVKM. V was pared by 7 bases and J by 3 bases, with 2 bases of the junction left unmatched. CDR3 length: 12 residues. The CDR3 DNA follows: TGTGCCAGCACCGGGACAGACTATGGCTACACCTTC. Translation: CASTGTDYGYTF.

The CDR3, as DNA: TGTGCCATCGGGGCTCGACAGGGAGAAGTGAATTCACCCCTCCACTTT. This translates into CAIGARQGEVNSPLHF. The chain joins TRBV10-3 to TRBJ1-6; 7 nucleotides align to TRBD1. This CDR3 is 16 amino acids long. The germline V gene has CDR1 ENHRY and CDR2 SYGVKD. Trimming took 8 bases from V and 7 from J; bases not matched to a gene: 14.

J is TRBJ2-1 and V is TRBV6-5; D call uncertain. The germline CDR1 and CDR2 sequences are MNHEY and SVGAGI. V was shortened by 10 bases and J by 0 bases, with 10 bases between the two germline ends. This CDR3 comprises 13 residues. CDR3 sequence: CATALSSYNEQFF. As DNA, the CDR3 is TGTGCCACTGCCCTGAGCTCCTACAATGAGCAGTTCTTC.

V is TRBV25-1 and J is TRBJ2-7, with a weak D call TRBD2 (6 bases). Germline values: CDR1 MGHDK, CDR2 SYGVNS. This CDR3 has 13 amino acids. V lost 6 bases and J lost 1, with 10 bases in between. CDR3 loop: CASRGGLSYEQYF. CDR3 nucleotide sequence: TGTGCCAGCAGGGGGGGACTGTCCTACGAGCAGTACTTC.

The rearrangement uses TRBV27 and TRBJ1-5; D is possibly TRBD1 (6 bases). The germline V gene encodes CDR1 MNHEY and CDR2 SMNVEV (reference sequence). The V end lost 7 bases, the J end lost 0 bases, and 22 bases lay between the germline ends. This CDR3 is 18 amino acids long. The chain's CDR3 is CASTKTGPGVYSNQPQHF. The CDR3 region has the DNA TGTGCCAGCACTAAGACAGGACCTGGGGTGTATAGCAATCAGCCCCAGCATTTT.

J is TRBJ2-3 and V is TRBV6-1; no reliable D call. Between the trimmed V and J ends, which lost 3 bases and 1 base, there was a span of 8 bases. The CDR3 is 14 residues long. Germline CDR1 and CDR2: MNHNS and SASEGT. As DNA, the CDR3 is TGTGCCAGCAGTGAGAGACTTCGCACAGATACGCAGTATTTT. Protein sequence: CASSERLRTDTQYF.

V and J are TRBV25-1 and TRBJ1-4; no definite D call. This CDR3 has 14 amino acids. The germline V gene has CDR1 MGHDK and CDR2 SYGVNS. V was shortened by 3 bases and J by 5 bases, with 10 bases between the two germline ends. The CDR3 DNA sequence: TGTGCCAGCAGTGATCACGCGAAGAATGAAAAACTGTTTTTT. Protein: CASSDHAKNEKLFF. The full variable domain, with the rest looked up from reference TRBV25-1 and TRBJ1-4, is EADIYQTPRYLVIGTGKKITLECSQTMGHDKMYWYQQDPGMELHLIHYSYGVNSTEKGDLSSESTVSRIRTEHFPLTLESARPSHTSQYLCASSDHAKNEKLFFGSGTQLSVL.

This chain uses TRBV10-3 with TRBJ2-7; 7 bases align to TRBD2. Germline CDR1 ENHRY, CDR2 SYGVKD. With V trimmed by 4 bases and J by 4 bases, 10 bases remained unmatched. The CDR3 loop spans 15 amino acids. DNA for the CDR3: TGTGCCATCAGTGGAACGACGGGGGGTACGTACGAGCAGTACTTC. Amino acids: CAISGTTGGTYEQYF.

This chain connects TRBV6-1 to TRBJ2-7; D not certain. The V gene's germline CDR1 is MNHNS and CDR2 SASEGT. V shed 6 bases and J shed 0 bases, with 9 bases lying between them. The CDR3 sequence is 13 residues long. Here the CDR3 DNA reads TGTGCCAGCAGCCTATCGGGCTCCTACGAGCAGTACTTC. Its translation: CASSLSGSYEQYF.

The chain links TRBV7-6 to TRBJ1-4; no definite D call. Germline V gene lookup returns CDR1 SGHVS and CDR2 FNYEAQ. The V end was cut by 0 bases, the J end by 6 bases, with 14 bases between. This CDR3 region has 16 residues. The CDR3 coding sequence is TGTGCCAGCAGCTTAGCGCCAACAGATGATTATGAAAAACTGTTTTTT. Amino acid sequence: CASSLAPTDDYEKLFF.

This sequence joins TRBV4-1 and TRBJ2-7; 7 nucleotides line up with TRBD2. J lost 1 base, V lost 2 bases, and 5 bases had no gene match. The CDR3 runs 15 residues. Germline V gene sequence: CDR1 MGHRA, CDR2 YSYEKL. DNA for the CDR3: TGCGCCAGCAGCCAAAGCTCTAGCGGATCCTACGAGCAGTACTTC. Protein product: CASSQSSSGSYEQYF.

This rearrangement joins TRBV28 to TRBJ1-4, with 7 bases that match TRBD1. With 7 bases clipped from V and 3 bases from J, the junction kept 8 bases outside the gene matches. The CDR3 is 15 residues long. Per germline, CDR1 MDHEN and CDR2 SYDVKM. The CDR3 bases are TGTGCCAGCAACGTACCGGGACAGTCTAATGAAAAACTGTTTTTT. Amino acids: CASNVPGQSNEKLFF.

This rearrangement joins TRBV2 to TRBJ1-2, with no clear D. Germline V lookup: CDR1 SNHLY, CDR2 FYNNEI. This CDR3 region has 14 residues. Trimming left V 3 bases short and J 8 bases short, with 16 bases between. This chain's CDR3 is CASSEVGSSAGYTF. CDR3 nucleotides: TGTGCCAGCAGTGAGGTTGGCAGCTCAGCGGGCTACACCTTC.

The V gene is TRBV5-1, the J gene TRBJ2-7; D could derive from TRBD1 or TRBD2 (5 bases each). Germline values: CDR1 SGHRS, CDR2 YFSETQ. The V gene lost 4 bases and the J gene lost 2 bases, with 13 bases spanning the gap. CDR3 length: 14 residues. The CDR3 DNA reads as TGCGCCAGCAGCCTGGGACCAACTACCTACGAGCAGTACTTC. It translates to CASSLGPTTYEQYF.

The CDR3 bases are TGTGCCAGCAGTTACGGGATTGGGGATACGCAGTATTTT. As protein: CASSYGIGDTQYF. The genes are TRBV27 and TRBJ2-3, with D tentatively TRBD2 (5 bases). The CDR3 consists of 13 residues. Trimming cost V 4 bases and J 6 bases, with 11 bases left between them. The germline V gene encodes CDR1 MNHEY and CDR2 SMNVEV (reference sequence).

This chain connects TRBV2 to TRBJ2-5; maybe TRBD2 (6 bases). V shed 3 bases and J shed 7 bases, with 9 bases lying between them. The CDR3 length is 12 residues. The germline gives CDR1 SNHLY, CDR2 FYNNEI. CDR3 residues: CASSELGGTQYF. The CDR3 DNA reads TGTGCCAGCAGTGAGTTGGGGGGGACCCAGTACTTC.

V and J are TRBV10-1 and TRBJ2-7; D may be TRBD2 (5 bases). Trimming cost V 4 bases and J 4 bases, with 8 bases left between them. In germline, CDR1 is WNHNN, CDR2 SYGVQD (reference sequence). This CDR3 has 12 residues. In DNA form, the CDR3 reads TGCGCCAGCAGTGGAACGGGGTACGAGCAGTACTTC. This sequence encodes CASSGTGYEQYF.

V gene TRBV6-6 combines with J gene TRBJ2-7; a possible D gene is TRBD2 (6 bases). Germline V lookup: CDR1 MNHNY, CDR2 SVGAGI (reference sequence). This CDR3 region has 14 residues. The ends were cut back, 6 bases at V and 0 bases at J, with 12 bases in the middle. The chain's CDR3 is CASRGLASSYEQYF. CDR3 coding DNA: TGTGCCAGCAGGGGACTCGCTAGCTCCTACGAGCAGTACTTC.

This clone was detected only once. CDR3 sequence reads: CASSPTGADTQYF. CDR3 in DNA: TGTGCCAGCAGTCCCACAGGGGCAGATACGCAGTATTTT. V is TRBV2 and J is TRBJ2-3; TRBD1 agrees at 7 bases. V dropped 5 bases and J dropped 4; count of bases not matched to a gene: 3. The CDR3 consists of 13 residues. CDR1 is SNHLY and CDR2 is FYNNEI in the germline V gene.

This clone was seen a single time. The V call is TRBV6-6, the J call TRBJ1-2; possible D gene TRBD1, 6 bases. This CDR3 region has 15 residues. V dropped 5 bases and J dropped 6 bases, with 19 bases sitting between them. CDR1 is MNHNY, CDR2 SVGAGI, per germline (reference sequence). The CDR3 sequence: CASSPHSDRLDGYTF. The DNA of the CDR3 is TGTGCCAGCAGTCCCCACTCCGACAGGCTGGATGGCTACACCTTC.